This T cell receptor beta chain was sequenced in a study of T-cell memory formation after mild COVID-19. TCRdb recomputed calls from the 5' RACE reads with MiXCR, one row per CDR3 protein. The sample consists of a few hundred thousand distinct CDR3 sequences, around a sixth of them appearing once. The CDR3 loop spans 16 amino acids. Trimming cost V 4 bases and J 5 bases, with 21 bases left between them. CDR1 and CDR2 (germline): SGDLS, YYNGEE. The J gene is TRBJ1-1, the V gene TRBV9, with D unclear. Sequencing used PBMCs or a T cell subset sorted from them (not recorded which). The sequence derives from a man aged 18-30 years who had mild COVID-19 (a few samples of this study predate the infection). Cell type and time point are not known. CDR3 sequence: CASSPLQISAATEAFF. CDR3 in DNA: TGTGCCAGCAGCCCCCTTCAAATTTCAGCGGCAACTGAAGCTTTCTTT.